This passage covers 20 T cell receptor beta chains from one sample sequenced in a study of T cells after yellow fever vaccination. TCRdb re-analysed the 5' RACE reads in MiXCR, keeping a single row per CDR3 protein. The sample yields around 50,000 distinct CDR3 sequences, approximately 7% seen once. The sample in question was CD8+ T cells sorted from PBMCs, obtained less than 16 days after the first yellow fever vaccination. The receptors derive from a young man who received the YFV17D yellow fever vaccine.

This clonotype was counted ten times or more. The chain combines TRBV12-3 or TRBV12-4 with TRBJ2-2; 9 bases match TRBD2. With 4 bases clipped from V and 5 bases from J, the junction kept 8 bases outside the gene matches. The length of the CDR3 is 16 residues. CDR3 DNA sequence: TGTGCCAGCAGTTCCCGCGGGGGGGCACGGACCGGGGAGCTGTTTTTT. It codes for CASSSRGGARTGELFF.

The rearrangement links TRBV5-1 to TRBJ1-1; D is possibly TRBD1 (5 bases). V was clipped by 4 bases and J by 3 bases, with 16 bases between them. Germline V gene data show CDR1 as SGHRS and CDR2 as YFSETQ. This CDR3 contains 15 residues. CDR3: CASSDGTLGDTEAFF. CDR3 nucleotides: TGCGCCAGCAGCGACGGGACCCTGGGGGACACTGAAGCTTTCTTT.

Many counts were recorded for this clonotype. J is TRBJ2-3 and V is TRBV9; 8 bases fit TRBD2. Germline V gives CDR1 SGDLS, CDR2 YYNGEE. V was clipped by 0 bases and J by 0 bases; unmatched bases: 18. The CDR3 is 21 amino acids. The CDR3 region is CASSVDPSFSGGHSSTDTQYF. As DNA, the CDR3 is TGTGCCAGCAGCGTAGACCCCTCTTTCAGCGGGGGTCACTCTAGCACAGATACGCAGTATTTT.

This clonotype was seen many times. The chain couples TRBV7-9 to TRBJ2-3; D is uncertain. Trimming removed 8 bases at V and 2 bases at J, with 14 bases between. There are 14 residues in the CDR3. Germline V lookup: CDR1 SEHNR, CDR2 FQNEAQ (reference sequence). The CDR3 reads CASPLTEDTDTQYF. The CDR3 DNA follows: TGTGCCAGCCCCCTTACGGAAGACACAGATACGCAGTATTTT.

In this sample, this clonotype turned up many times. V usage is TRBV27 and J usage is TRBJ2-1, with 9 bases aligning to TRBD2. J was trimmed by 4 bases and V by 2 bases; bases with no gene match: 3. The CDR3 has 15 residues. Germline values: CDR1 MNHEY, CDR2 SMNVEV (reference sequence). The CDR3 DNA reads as TGTGCCAGCAGTTTAATAGCGGGGGTATACAATGAGCAGTTCTTC. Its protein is CASSLIAGVYNEQFF.

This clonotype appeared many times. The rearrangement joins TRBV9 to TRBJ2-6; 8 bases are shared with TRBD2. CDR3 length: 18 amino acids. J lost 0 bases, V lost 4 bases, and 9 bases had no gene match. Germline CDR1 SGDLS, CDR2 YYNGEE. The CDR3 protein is CASSILSGGLSGANVLTF. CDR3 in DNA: TGTGCCAGCAGCATACTCAGCGGGGGCCTCTCTGGGGCCAACGTCCTGACTTTC.

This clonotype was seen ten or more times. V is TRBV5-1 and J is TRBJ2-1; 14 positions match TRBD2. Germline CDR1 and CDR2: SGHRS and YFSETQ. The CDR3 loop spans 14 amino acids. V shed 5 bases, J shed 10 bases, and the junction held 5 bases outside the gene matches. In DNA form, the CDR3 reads TGCGCCAGCAGTGGCTGGACTAGCGGGGGGGAGCAGTTCTTC. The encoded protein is CASSGWTSGGEQFF.

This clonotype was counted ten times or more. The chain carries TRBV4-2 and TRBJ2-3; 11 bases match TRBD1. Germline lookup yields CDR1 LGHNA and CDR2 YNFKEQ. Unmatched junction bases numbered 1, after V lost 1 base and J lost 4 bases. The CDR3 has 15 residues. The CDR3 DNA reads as TGTGCCAGCAGCCAAGGGACAGGGGGCGCAGATACGCAGTATTTT. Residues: CASSQGTGGADTQYF.

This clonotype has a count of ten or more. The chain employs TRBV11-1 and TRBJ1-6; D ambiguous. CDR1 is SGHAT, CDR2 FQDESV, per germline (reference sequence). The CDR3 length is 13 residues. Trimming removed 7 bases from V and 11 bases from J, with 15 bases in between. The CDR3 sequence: CASTEGPSTPLHF. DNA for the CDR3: TGTGCCAGCACCGAAGGCCCATCGACACCCCTCCACTTT.

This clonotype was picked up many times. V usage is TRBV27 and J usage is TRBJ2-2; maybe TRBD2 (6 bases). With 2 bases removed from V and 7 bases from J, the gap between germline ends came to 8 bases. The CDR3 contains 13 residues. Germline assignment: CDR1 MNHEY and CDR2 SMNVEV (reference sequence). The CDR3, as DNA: TGTGCCAGCAGTTTAGCGGGGAGCGGGGAGCTGTTTTTT. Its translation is CASSLAGSGELFF.

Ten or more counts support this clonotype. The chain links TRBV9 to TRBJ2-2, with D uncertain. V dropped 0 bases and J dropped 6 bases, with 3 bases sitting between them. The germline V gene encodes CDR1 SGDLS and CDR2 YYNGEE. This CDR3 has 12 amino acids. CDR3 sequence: CASSVGPGELFF. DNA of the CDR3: TGTGCCAGCAGCGTAGGTCCCGGGGAGCTGTTTTTT.

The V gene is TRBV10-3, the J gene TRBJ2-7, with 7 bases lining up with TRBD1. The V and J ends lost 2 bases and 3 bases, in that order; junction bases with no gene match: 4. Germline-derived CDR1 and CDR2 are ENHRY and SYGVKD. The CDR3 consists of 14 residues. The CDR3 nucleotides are TGTGCCATCAGTGAGCGTACAGGGGTCTACGAGCAGTACTTC. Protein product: CAISERTGVYEQYF.

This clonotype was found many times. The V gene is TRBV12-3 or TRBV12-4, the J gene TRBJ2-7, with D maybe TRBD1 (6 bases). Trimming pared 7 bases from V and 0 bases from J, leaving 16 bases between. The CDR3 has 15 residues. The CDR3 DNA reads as TGTGCCAGCACCCCGGGACACCTGAGCTCCTACGAGCAGTACTTC. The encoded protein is CASTPGHLSSYEQYF.

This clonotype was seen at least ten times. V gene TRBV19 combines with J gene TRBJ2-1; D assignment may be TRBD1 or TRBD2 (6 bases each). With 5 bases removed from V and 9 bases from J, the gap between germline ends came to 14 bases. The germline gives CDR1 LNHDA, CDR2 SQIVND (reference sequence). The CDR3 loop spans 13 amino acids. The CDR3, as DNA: TGTGCCAGTAGTGCCTCTAGGGGGGCTGAGCAGTTCTTC. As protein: CASSASRGAEQFF.

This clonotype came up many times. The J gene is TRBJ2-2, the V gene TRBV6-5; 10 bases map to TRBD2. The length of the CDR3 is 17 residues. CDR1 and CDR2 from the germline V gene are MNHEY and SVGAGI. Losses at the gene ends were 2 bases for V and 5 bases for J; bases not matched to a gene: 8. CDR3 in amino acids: CASSYGLAGAGTGELFF. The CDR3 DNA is TGTGCCAGCAGTTACGGGCTAGCGGGGGCTGGAACCGGGGAGCTGTTTTTT.

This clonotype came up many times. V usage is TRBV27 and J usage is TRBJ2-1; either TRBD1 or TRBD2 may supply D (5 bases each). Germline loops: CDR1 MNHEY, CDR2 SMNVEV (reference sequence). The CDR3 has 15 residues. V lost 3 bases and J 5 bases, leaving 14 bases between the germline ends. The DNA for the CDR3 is TGTGCCAGCAGTTTTTCGGCAGTGGGACACAATGAGCAGTTCTTC. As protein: CASSFSAVGHNEQFF.

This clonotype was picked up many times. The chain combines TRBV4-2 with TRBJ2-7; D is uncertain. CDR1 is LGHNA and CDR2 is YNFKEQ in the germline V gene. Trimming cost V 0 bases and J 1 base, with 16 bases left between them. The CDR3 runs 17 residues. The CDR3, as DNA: TGTGCCAGCAGCCAAGAATACGCACCCTCTCTTTCCTACGAGCAGTACTTC. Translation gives CASSQEYAPSLSYEQYF.

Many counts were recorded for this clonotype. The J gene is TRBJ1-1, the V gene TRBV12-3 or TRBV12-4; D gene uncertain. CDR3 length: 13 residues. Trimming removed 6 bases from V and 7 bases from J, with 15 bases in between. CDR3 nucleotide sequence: TGTGCCAGCAGAGACTCGTCCACTTTTGAAGCTTTCTTT. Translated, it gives CASRDSSTFEAFF.

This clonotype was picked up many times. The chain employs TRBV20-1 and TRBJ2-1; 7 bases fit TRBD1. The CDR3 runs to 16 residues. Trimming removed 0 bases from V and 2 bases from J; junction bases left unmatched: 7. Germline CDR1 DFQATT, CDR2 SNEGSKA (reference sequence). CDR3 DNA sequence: TGCAGTGCTAGAGAAGACTTGACAGGGACCTACAATGAGCAGTTCTTC. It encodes CSAREDLTGTYNEQFF.

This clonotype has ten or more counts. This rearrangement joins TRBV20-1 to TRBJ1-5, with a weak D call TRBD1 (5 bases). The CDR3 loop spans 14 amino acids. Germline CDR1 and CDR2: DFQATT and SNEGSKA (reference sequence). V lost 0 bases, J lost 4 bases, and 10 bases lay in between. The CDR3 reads CSARDGRENQPQHF. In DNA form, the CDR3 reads TGCAGTGCTAGAGATGGCAGGGAGAATCAGCCCCAGCATTTT.